This TCR beta chain was retrieved from a study of blood T cell repertoires in COVID-19. About the study: The analysed material was cDNA or gDNA that came from T cells, B-cell-depleted T cells, or PBMCs.

Germline CDR1 reads SGHNT; CDR2 reads YYREEE (reference sequence). The CDR3 loop spans 15 amino acids. Deletions cut 3 bases from V and 1 base from J, with 11 bases between. In the original analysis: The assay estimated nucleated cells by amplifying reference gene primers. Only in-frame clones appear in the TCRdb table, and some are missing; sequencing was by immunoSEQ multiplex PCR. V and J calls and clone size follow that table, whereas D and trimming were derived from the DNA. Of some 250,000 clones in the sample, approximately 81% are singletons; the top ten hold about 7.4%. Sequencing was carried out using peripheral blood. The chain links TRBV5-4 to TRBJ2-1; tentative D call: TRBD1 (5 bases). The clonotype was recovered from a woman older than 75 with acute or convalescent COVID-19. DNA for the CDR3: TGTGCCAGCAGCTCTCAGGGTGGGTCCTACAATGAGCAGTTCTTC. The encoded protein is CASSSQGGSYNEQFF.